This entry features one T cell receptor beta chain sequence. The data derive from a study of blood T cell repertoires in COVID-19. Study-wide background: Researchers got acute and convalescent COVID-19 samples from the United States, Italy and Spain. The cDNA or gDNA used as material had been derived from T cells, B-cell-depleted T cells, or PBMCs.

Original analysis: Estimated nucleated cell counts came from reference gene primer amplification. Method: immunoSEQ multiplex PCR; TCRdb's copy keeps in-frame clones and lacks some. The V and J calls and the clone size are those of that table, but D and trimming were determined from the DNA. The table lists thousands of clones, roughly nine tenths of them singletons, with around 4% in the top ten. Germline CDR1 reads SGHRS; CDR2 reads YFSETQ. V was shortened by 2 bases and J by 3 bases, with 9 bases between the two germline ends. The CDR3 covers 14 residues. The specimen was peripheral blood. The source is an older man with active COVID-19. This chain joins TRBV5-1 and TRBJ1-3; perhaps TRBD1 as D (5 bases). The CDR3 loop reads CASSFGGDGNTIYF. The DNA for the CDR3 is TGCGCCAGCAGCTTCGGGGGGGATGGAAACACCATATATTTT. The complete variable domain, with remaining parts taken from reference TRBV5-1 and TRBJ1-3, reads KAGVTQTPRYLIKTRGQQVTLSCSPISGHRSVSWYQQTPGQGLQFLFEYFSETQRNKGNFPGRFSGRQFSNSRSEMNVSTLELGDSALYLCASSFGGDGNTIYFGEGSWLTVV.